This entry concerns a single T cell receptor (beta chain). Its antigen is undetermined. Trimming took 3 bases from V and 7 from J, leaving 13 bases between them. Germline V gives CDR1 GTSNPN, CDR2 SVGIG (reference sequence). CDR3 length: 13 amino acids. The data originate from a study of shared clonotypes between healthy human individuals. For the study at large: Donors, aged 18 to 49, were a couple of women and a few men. Whole-study results and caveats: Incompleteness in sorted-subset sequencing, despite large depth, was shown by rarefaction.

As handled by the study authors: Filtering differed for immunoSEQ, which gave only junction sequences without quality scores. Sequencing used immunoSEQ multiplex PCR; TCRdb keeps in-frame clones, though not all of them. V and J calls and clone size follow that table, whereas D and trimming were derived from the DNA. The sample includes about 1.1 million clones, about four fifths of them seen just once. The chain uses TRBV30 and TRBJ2-1; D could derive from TRBD1 or TRBD2 (6 bases each). The TCR originated in a man between 18 and 35 years old in good health. Some clones in this sample may be carry-over from other donors' samples. Sequencing was performed on memory CD4+ T cells from PBMCs. Described subset: CD45RA-negative fraction. The CDR3: CAWRTGRLNEQFF. DNA of the CDR3: TGTGCCTGGAGAACAGGGAGGTTGAATGAGCAGTTCTTC.